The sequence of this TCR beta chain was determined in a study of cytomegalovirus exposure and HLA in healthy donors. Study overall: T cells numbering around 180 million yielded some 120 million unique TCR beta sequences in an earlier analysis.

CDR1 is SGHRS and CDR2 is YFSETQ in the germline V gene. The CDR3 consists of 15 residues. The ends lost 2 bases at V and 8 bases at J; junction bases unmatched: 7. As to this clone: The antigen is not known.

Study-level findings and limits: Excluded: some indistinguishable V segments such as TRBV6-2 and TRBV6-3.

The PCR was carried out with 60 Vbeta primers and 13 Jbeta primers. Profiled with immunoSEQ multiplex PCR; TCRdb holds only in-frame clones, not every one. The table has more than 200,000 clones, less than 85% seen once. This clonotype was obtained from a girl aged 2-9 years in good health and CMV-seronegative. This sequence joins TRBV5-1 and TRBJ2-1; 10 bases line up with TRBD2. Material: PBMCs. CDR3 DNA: TGCGCCAGCAGCTTCAGCGGGAGGGCCGGGGATGAGCAGTTCTTC. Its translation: CASSFSGRAGDEQFF. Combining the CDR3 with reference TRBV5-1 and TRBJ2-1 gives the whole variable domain KAGVTQTPRYLIKTRGQQVTLSCSPISGHRSVSWYQQTPGQGLQFLFEYFSETQRNKGNFPGRFSGRQFSNSRSEMNVSTLELGDSALYLCASSFSGRAGDEQFFGPGTRLTVL.